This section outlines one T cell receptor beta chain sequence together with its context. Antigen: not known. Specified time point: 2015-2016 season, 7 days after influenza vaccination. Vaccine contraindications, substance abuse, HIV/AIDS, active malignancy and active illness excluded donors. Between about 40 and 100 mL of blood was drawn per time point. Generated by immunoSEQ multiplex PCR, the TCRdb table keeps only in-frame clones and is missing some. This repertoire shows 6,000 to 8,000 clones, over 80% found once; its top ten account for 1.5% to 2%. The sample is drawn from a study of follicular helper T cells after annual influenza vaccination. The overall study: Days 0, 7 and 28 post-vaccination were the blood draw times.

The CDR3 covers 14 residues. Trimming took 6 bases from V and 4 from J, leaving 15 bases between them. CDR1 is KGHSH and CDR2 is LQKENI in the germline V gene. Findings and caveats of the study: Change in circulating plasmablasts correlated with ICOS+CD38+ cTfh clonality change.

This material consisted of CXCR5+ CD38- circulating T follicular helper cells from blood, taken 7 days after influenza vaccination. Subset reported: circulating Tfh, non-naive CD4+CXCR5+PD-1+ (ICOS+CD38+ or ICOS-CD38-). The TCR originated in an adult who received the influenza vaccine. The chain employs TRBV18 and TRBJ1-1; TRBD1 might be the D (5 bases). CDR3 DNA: TGTGCCAGCTCGGGGGTCGGCGGGACCACTGAAGCTTTCTTT. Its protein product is CASSGVGGTTEAFF.